The next 24 T cell receptor beta chains were all read from a single sample in a study of cytomegalovirus exposure and HLA in healthy donors. The study ran its PCR with 60 Vbeta and 13 Jbeta primers. The assay was immunoSEQ multiplex PCR, and TCRdb's table has in-frame clones only and misses some. Here the sample spans about 170,000 clones, approximately 84% being singletons. Sequenced input: PBMCs. These receptors all stem from a girl aged 10-17 years in good health and CMV-seropositive.

The V and J genes are TRBV6-5 and TRBJ1-4; D gene ambiguous. Per the germline V gene, CDR1 is MNHEY and CDR2 is SVGAGI. The CDR3 runs 13 residues. V dropped 0 bases and J dropped 8 bases, with 7 bases sitting between them. This chain's CDR3 is CASSYSTGEKLFF. The CDR3 DNA reads as TGTGCCAGCAGTTACTCTACCGGGGAAAAACTGTTTTTT.

As concerns this clone: Within the sample, other DNA sequences also encode this same CDR3. The chain combines TRBV4-1 with TRBJ2-1, with D possibly TRBD2 on 6 matching bases. The CDR3 consists of 16 residues. Per germline, CDR1 MGHRA and CDR2 YSYEKL. V lost 3 bases to trimming and J lost 1 base, with 13 bases between them. In DNA, the CDR3 is TGCGCCAGCAGCCAGGGACTGTCAGGGTCCTACAATGAGCAGTTCTTC. Translated: CASSQGLSGSYNEQFF.

The CDR3 coding sequence is TGTGCCAGCAGCTTGGGGGGAGGGAGCTACGAGCAGTACTTC. Translating gives CASSLGGGSYEQYF. The chain has TRBV5-4 and TRBJ2-7; 7 nucleotides match TRBD2. The V gene end was trimmed by 0 bases and the J gene end by 3 bases; junction bases not matched to a gene: 3. This CDR3 has 14 amino acids. Per germline, CDR1 SGHNT and CDR2 YYREEE (reference sequence).

The gene calls are TRBV5-4 and TRBJ2-1; 8 bases are shared with TRBD2. From germline, CDR1 is SGHNT and CDR2 YYREEE (reference sequence). CDR3 length equals 17 residues. V shed 3 bases and J 2 bases; nucleotides not matched to a gene: 10. In nucleotides, the CDR3 is TGTGCCAGCAGCTGGGGCGGTGCGGGGGGCCCCTACAATGAGCAGTTCTTC. Its translation: CASSWGGAGGPYNEQFF.

The V call is TRBV5-1, the J call TRBJ2-5; TRBD2 aligns across 8 bases. This CDR3 has 15 amino acids. V trimming: 4 bases; J trimming: 3 bases; junction bases outside the gene matches: 8. In germline, CDR1 is SGHRS, CDR2 YFSETQ. CDR3 protein: CASSKPGLEKETQYF. CDR3 DNA sequence: TGCGCCAGCAGCAAACCGGGACTAGAAAAAGAGACCCAGTACTTC.

The chain couples TRBV25-1 to TRBJ1-4, with D tentatively TRBD1 (6 bases). This CDR3 spans 15 amino acids. The germline CDR1 and CDR2 sequences are MGHDK and SYGVNS. V shed 2 bases and J shed 8 bases, with 15 bases lying between them. CDR3 DNA sequence: TGTGCCAGCAGTGAACCGGGACAACTGTGCGAAAAACTGTTTTTT. Its protein product is CASSEPGQLCEKLFF.

The rearrangement joins TRBV2 to TRBJ1-2; D may be TRBD1 (6 bases). With 1 base removed from V and 8 bases from J, the gap between germline ends came to 14 bases. Germline CDR1 SNHLY, CDR2 FYNNEI. The CDR3 has 14 residues. In nucleotides, the CDR3 is TGTGCCAGCAGTGAAGTGACAGGTACACTCGGCTACACCTTC. It is translated as CASSEVTGTLGYTF.

The CDR3 is CASSQPVSGGVYNEQFF. The CDR3, as DNA: TGCGCCAGCAGCCAACCCGTCAGCGGGGGGGTCTACAATGAGCAGTTCTTC. The chain has TRBV4-1 and TRBJ2-1; 10 bases align to TRBD2. CDR3 length: 17 amino acids. J was trimmed by 3 bases and V by 2 bases; bases with no gene match: 7. Germline V lookup: CDR1 MGHRA, CDR2 YSYEKL.

The rearrangement joins TRBV2 to TRBJ2-5; 11 nucleotides agree with TRBD2. J gave up 5 bases and V 2 bases, and 7 bases lay outside the gene matches. The CDR3 covers 16 residues. Germline V gives CDR1 SNHLY, CDR2 FYNNEI. CDR3 bases: TGTGCCAGCAGTGAAACGCTAGCGGGGGGTCGGGAGACCCAGTACTTC. Amino acids: CASSETLAGGRETQYF.

This chain connects TRBV11-3 to TRBJ2-1; 9 bases map to TRBD1. This CDR3 region has 15 residues. Germline CDR1 reads SGHNT; CDR2 reads YENEEA. V shed 5 bases and J 9 bases; nucleotides not matched to a gene: 11. CDR3 in amino acids: CASSRNRGPFTEQFF. CDR3 coding DNA: TGTGCCAGCAGCCGGAACAGGGGGCCCTTCACTGAGCAGTTCTTC.

V gene TRBV19 combines with J gene TRBJ1-1; D unclear. The CDR3 totals 15 residues. CDR1 is LNHDA and CDR2 is SQIVND in the germline V gene (reference sequence). V gave up 6 bases and J gave up 0 bases, with 14 bases separating them. The CDR3 DNA follows: TGTGCCAGTAGGTCAGGCCCGGGATTGAACACTGAAGCTTTCTTT. This encodes CASRSGPGLNTEAFF.

The chain couples TRBV19 to TRBJ1-2, with unresolved D. There are 14 residues in the CDR3. Germline CDR1 LNHDA, CDR2 SQIVND (reference sequence). V lost 0 bases, J lost 8 bases, and 13 bases lay in between. In DNA form, the CDR3 reads TGTGCCAGTAGTATAGATGAGGCCGATCCGGGCTACACCTTC. Encoded protein: CASSIDEADPGYTF.

Turning to this clone: One end of the junction does not line up with germline, which may come from a read error. The chain employs TRBV5-1 and TRBJ2-1, with TRBD2 matching 16 bases. The CDR3 has 16 amino acids. The germline gives CDR1 SGHRS, CDR2 YFSETQ. The CDR3 coding sequence is TGCGCCAGCAGTTTGGGACTAGCGGGGGGGCCCAATGAGCAGTTCTTC. Translation: CASSLGLAGGPNEQFF.

The chain links TRBV5-4 to TRBJ2-7; 7 nucleotides match TRBD2. CDR1 and CDR2 from the germline V gene are SGHNT and YYREEE (reference sequence). The CDR3 sequence is 14 residues long. Trimming took 4 bases from V and 6 from J; bases not matched to a gene: 10. This CDR3 is CASSPNPGGLEQYF. CDR3 in DNA: TGTGCCAGCAGCCCCAATCCGGGGGGTCTCGAGCAGTACTTC.

The chain carries TRBV6-1 and TRBJ1-3; 10 nucleotides agree with TRBD1. Germline values: CDR1 MNHNS, CDR2 SASEGT. The V segment lost 1 base and the J segment 5 bases; nucleotides outside the gene matches: 2. This CDR3 is built from 15 residues. The CDR3 DNA follows: TGTGCCAGCAGTGAAGGGACAGGGGGAAGAAACACCATATATTTT. Protein sequence: CASSEGTGGRNTIYF.

The genes are TRBV6-1 and TRBJ2-5, with 8 positions matching TRBD2. The DNA end is more similar to TRBJ2-7, so the J call may be wrong. CDR1 is MNHNS and CDR2 is SASEGT in the germline V gene. The CDR3 has 15 amino acids. CDR3: CASSEAARGVYEQYF. The CDR3 coding sequence is TGTGCCAGCAGTGAAGCTGCGCGGGGGGTCTACGAGCAGTACTTC.

The chain recombines TRBV9 with TRBJ1-4; the D gene is possibly TRBD1 (5 bases). The CDR3 has 16 amino acids. Germline V gives CDR1 SGDLS, CDR2 YYNGEE. V shed 3 bases and J shed 4 bases, with 16 bases lying between them. The CDR3 DNA follows: TGTGCCAGCAGCGATTCCATGACAGACCTTAATGAAAAACTGTTTTTT. Translation gives CASSDSMTDLNEKLFF.

This clone was detected only once. The chain recombines TRBV4-1 with TRBJ1-5; D unresolved. Germline V gene lookup returns CDR1 MGHRA and CDR2 YSYEKL. This CDR3 is 16 amino acids long. V lost 4 bases and J lost 6, with 19 bases in between. For the CDR3, the DNA is TGCGCCAGCAGCCCCCGGACCGAAGACGGAGGTCAGCCCCAGCATTTT. Protein sequence: CASSPRTEDGGQPQHF.

V and J are TRBV14 and TRBJ1-1; D remains ambiguous. The CDR3 runs 18 residues. V lost 2 bases, J lost 0 bases, and 19 bases lay in between. Germline assignment: CDR1 SGHDN and CDR2 FVKESK. CDR3 DNA: TGTGCCAGCAGCCAAATGTTTCGGGAGATGTCCCTGAACACTGAAGCTTTCTTT. Translating gives CASSQMFREMSLNTEAFF.

This clone was found a few times. V gene TRBV30 combines with J gene TRBJ1-1; D unclear. The V gene lost 3 bases and the J gene lost 0 bases, with 8 bases spanning the gap. CDR1 and CDR2 from the germline V gene are GTSNPN and SVGIG (reference sequence). This CDR3 is built from 13 residues. The CDR3 coding sequence is TGTGCCTGGAGAGTACAAGTGAACACTGAAGCTTTCTTT. Residues: CAWRVQVNTEAFF.

This CDR3 reads CASSDGTGTGYTF. The CDR3 coding sequence is TGCGCCAGCAGCGACGGGACAGGGACTGGCTACACCTTC. The J gene is TRBJ1-2, the V gene TRBV5-1, with 9 nucleotides matching TRBD1. This CDR3 is built from 13 residues. V trimming: 4 bases; J trimming: 7 bases; junction bases outside the gene matches: 5. Germline lookup yields CDR1 SGHRS and CDR2 YFSETQ.

This clone was recorded a few times. This chain joins TRBV7-6 and TRBJ2-7, with 7 bases fitting TRBD2. The CDR3 has 18 amino acids. CDR1 is SGHVS and CDR2 is FNYEAQ in the germline V gene. The V gene end was trimmed by 2 bases and the J gene end by 0 bases; junction bases not matched to a gene: 13. Here the CDR3 DNA reads TGTGCCAGCAGCTTAACAACCCCCCCTAGCGGCCTCTCCTACGAGCAGTACTTC. Amino acid sequence: CASSLTTPPSGLSYEQYF.

This clone was seen a single time. The chain has TRBV28 and TRBJ1-6, with D hard to call. Per the germline V gene, CDR1 is MDHEN and CDR2 is SYDVKM. Trimming shortened V by 3 bases and J by 13 bases, and 10 bases separated the two germline ends. CDR3 length equals 12 residues. The CDR3 coding sequence is TGTGCCAGCAGTTTTGGCCCTCCGCCCCTCCACTTT. It yields the protein CASSFGPPPLHF.

The V gene is TRBV4-2, the J gene TRBJ2-1, with 7 bases fitting TRBD2. V was clipped by 0 bases and J by 8 bases; unmatched bases: 4. In germline, CDR1 is LGHNA, CDR2 YNFKEQ. This CDR3 is 14 amino acids long. CDR3 sequence: CASSQDRGDDEQFF. The CDR3 DNA reads TGTGCCAGCAGCCAAGATCGGGGGGACGATGAGCAGTTCTTC.